This TCR beta chain was documented in a study of long-term antiretroviral therapy in people with HIV. This CDR3 is built from 13 residues. The V gene's germline CDR1 is SEHNR and CDR2 FQNEAQ (reference sequence). V lost 1 base and J lost 2, with 6 bases in between. Survey-level resolution applied to immunoSEQ assay v3.0. The assay was immunoSEQ multiplex PCR, and TCRdb's table has in-frame clones only and misses some. The table shows 30,000 to 50,000 clones, with approximately 85% occurring only once. Each specimen consisted of roughly 0.9-10 million cryopreserved PBMC prior to extraction of DNA. The chain joins TRBV7-9 to TRBJ2-7; D gene unclear. The source is a woman between 50 and 59 years old with HIV. Sequences were derived from unsorted PBMCs, sampled 3.1 years after starting antiretroviral therapy. CDR3 DNA sequence: TGTGCCAGCAGCTTAGTCCTAGCCTACGAGCAGTACTTC. Translation gives CASSLVLAYEQYF.